The rows below give T cell receptor beta chains drawn from one sample of a study of blood T cell repertoires in COVID-19. Libraries were prepared by immunoSEQ multiplex PCR; TCRdb keeps only in-frame clonotypes and omits some of them. Of roughly 100,000 clones in the sample, roughly 90% were seen once. The sample was peripheral blood. Receptors were obtained from an elderly man with acute or convalescent COVID-19. Each CDR3 is given with its conserved first and last residue. D genes are given only for firm matches. The listing skips clone size in some rows; elsewhere it reads once, few, many or a size class.

j_call: TRBJ1-4
v_call: TRBV25-1
clone_size: .
d_call: TRBD1
cdr3_nt: TGTGCCACCCGCGGGGCAGGGGGAAATGAAAAACTGTTTTTT
cdr3_aa: CATRGAGGNEKLFF

j_call: TRBJ2-7
v_call: TRBV6-6
clone_size: .
d_call: .
cdr3_nt: TGTGCCAGCAGTTACCCTCGGTCAAATCCTGCCTACGAGCAGTACTTC
cdr3_aa: CASSYPRSNPAYEQYF

j_call: TRBJ1-1
v_call: TRBV7-9
clone_size: .
d_call: .
cdr3_nt: TGTGCCAGCAGAATACTCCGGAACACTGAAGCTTTCTTT
cdr3_aa: CASRILRNTEAFF

j_call: TRBJ1-2
v_call: TRBV5-6
clone_size: .
d_call: .
cdr3_nt: TGTGCCAGCAGCATTACCGGGACAACTAACTATGGCTACACCTTC
cdr3_aa: CASSITGTTNYGYTF

j_call: TRBJ2-7
v_call: TRBV5-8
clone_size: .
d_call: .
cdr3_nt: TGTGCCAGCAGCTTCTTATACTCGGCCTACGAGCAGTACTTC
cdr3_aa: CASSFLYSAYEQYF

j_call: TRBJ2-1
v_call: TRBV5-1
clone_size: .
d_call: TRBD1
cdr3_nt: TGCGCCAGCAGCTTACAGGGGGGAGACTACAATGAGCAGTTCTTC
cdr3_aa: CASSLQGGDYNEQFF

j_call: TRBJ1-6
v_call: TRBV5-4
clone_size: once
d_call: .
cdr3_nt: TGTGCCAGCACCCAGCTGCAGGGTTCCGGTAATTCACCCCTCCACTTT
cdr3_aa: CASTQLQGSGNSPLHF

j_call: TRBJ2-3
v_call: TRBV7-2
clone_size: .
d_call: TRBD2
cdr3_nt: TGTGCCAGCGCCCTCCCTCTAGCGGGCGGTGGGTTCACAGATACGCAGTATTTT
cdr3_aa: CASALPLAGGGFTDTQYF

j_call: TRBJ1-6
v_call: TRBV5-6
clone_size: .
d_call: .
cdr3_nt: TGTGCCAGCAGCTTCGGACTTAATTCACCCCTCCACTTT
cdr3_aa: CASSFGLNSPLHF

j_call: TRBJ2-7
v_call: TRBV27
clone_size: .
d_call: TRBD2
cdr3_nt: TGTGCCAGCAGTTTCCGGACTAGCGGGAGGAAGGCCGAGCAGTACTTC
cdr3_aa: CASSFRTSGRKAEQYF

j_call: TRBJ2-7
v_call: TRBV18
clone_size: .
d_call: .
cdr3_nt: TGTGCCAGCTCACCCCAGGGGACCCCCTACGAGCAGTACTTC
cdr3_aa: CASSPQGTPYEQYF

j_call: TRBJ2-1
v_call: TRBV2
clone_size: .
d_call: TRBD2
cdr3_nt: TGTGCCAGCAGTGAACCTAGCGGGAGTAATGAGCAGTTCTTC
cdr3_aa: CASSEPSGSNEQFF

j_call: TRBJ1-3
v_call: TRBV5-4
clone_size: .
d_call: .
cdr3_nt: TGTGCCAGCAAAAGGGAGGACTCTGGAAACACCATATATTTT
cdr3_aa: CASKREDSGNTIYF

j_call: TRBJ2-5
v_call: TRBV6-5
clone_size: .
d_call: .
cdr3_nt: TGTGCCAGCAGTCGTACGGTTCAAGAGACCCAGTACTTC
cdr3_aa: CASSRTVQETQYF

j_call: TRBJ2-7
v_call: TRBV3-1/TRBV3-2
clone_size: .
d_call: TRBD2
cdr3_nt: TGTGCCAGCAGCCAAGCGGGAGGGCACGAGCAGTACTTC
cdr3_aa: CASSQAGGHEQYF

j_call: TRBJ2-2
v_call: TRBV10-3
clone_size: .
d_call: TRBD2
cdr3_nt: TGTGCCATCAGTGAGGGACTAGCGGGGCCGGGCACCGGGGAGCTGTTTTTT
cdr3_aa: CAISEGLAGPGTGELFF

j_call: TRBJ2-5
v_call: TRBV10-3
clone_size: .
d_call: TRBD2
cdr3_nt: TGTGCCACCCAACCGGGGGGGGGAGAGACCCAGTACTTC
cdr3_aa: CATQPGGGETQYF

j_call: TRBJ1-5
v_call: TRBV19
clone_size: .
d_call: .
cdr3_nt: TGTGCCAGTAGTATGAGGACGGGGGGGTCGGGAAGCAATCAGCCCCAGCATTTT
cdr3_aa: CASSMRTGGSGSNQPQHF

j_call: TRBJ2-1
v_call: TRBV7-8
clone_size: .
d_call: TRBD1
cdr3_nt: TGTGCCAGCAGCCTGGACAGGGGGTTTCACAATGAGCAGTTCTTC
cdr3_aa: CASSLDRGFHNEQFF

j_call: TRBJ2-6
v_call: TRBV5-1
clone_size: once
d_call: TRBD1
cdr3_nt: TGCGCCAGCAGCTTGGGACAGGGCTACTCTGGGGCCAACGTCCTGACTTTC
cdr3_aa: CASSLGQGYSGANVLTF